The subject of this entry is one T cell receptor (beta chain). Its antigen remains unidentified. The protocol was immunoSEQ multiplex PCR, while the TCRdb copy is restricted to in-frame clones and leaves out a portion. The sample lists roughly 30,000 clones, about 87% seen once, with 15% in the top ten. The sample belongs to a study of T cells after posttransplantation cyclophosphamide. Findings of the study overall: After PTCy, TRB diversity resembled that of CNI/methotrexate controls. Donor-recipient repertoire similarity was low at 1-2 months, rising over year one.

The germline V gene has CDR1 SEHNR and CDR2 FQNEAQ (reference sequence). V lost 1 base to trimming and J lost 5 bases, with 6 bases between them. This CDR3 comprises 12 residues. Material for sequencing was PBMCs. The source is a woman aged 35 to 49 with a blood cancer, CMV-positive, and with a related stem cell donor. The chain has TRBV7-9 and TRBJ2-7; tentatively, D is TRBD1 (5 bases). The CDR3 protein is CASSLGTNEQYF. The CDR3 coding sequence is TGTGCCAGCAGCTTAGGGACAAACGAGCAGTACTTC.